The present TCR beta chain was sequenced within a study of identical twins (dated by TCRdb to the mid-2010s). In the study overall: TCR alpha and beta repertoires from monozygotic twins, unrelated adults of various ages and cord blood were deep-sequenced to test whether fetal clonotypes persist. To rule out contamination, the twin experiments were replicated at different times with different library preparation protocols.

The library was made by 5' RACE. The instrument given in TCRdb is Illumina HiSeq 2000. A universal primer binding site was introduced by template switching, and a unique molecular identifier was present in the final cDNA, enabling accurate counting of TCR cDNA molecules. Specific primers in the conserved constant-segment region were used to synthesize first-strand cDNA for TCR alpha and beta chains. To control for contamination, each cDNA library was double barcoded with a SMART-Mk sample barcode plus Illumina barcodes. TruSeq adapter sequences, together with Illumina sample barcodes, were added in two successive PCR steps. The TCR alpha and beta cDNA libraries were sequenced on the Illumina HiSeq platform using custom primers. The authors' pipeline ran thus. MiGEC processed the raw reads to extract unique molecular identifiers, while MiXCR was used to determine the CDR3 positions. For each individual, recombination models were inferred using an EM algorithm with the repgenHMM and IGoR tools. The tcR package in R was used for shared clonotype analysis, with sharing normalized by the product of cloneset sizes. To study raw recombination free of thymic and clonal selection effects, out-of-frame nonproductive sequences were analyzed. The raw public data were reprocessed by TCRdb itself: fastp quality trimming at Q25, MiXCR clonotype calling, in-frame beta chains only. When rows share a CDR3 protein, they turn into one entry using the most common DNA and genes. TCRdb's processing, not the authors' own work, is the source of the V and J calls. The sample records roughly 700,000 distinct CDR3 sequences, approximately 9% of which are singletons. The biggest ten clones account for approximately 0.89% of the sample.

Paper-wide results and their limitations: Fewer insertions were carried by abundant cord blood beta clonotypes, a similar but weaker trend appeared in young adult naive repertoires, and no such trend appeared in memory repertoires. Because the same donors could not be followed over many years, conclusions were based on cross-sectional statistical analysis. In monozygotic twins, recombination models systematically underestimated out-of-frame TCR alpha sharing, but the models matched the sharing seen between unrelated individuals. Compared with coincidental sharing between unrelated individuals, out-of-frame TCR alpha sequences shared between twins had an excess of sequences with low generation probability. Zero-insertion analyses could be partly confounded by invariant T cells such as MAIT and iNKT, although diverse VJ usage argued against such confounding for most clonotypes. The excess sharing between twins in beta out-of-frame sequences was weaker because fewer shared sequences reduced the signal-to-noise ratio.

As for this clonotype: The clone's antigen remains unknown. No much larger clone exists at a distance of one base, and base qualities are not known.

Every donor was a healthy Caucasian. Three pairs of female monozygotic twins, all aged about 18 to 29 years, made up the twin cohort. RNA for TCR libraries was isolated from peripheral blood mononuclear cells. The same data also contributed to another study, on yellow fever vaccine responses in identical twins. According to the second study: According to the authors, in identical twins the way T cells responded to vaccination appeared partly convergent and partly personalized. In identical twins, the study followed T cell clones that responded to the vaccine with precision.

The clonotype was recovered from a woman younger than 30 in good health. Sequencing input: PBMCs.

The CDR3 protein sequence reads: CASSHSGGTDTQYF. The DNA sequence is TGTGCCAGCAGTCATAGTGGGGGCACAGATACGCAGTATTTT. The chain was built from TRBV7-6 and TRBJ2-3, with an unclear D gene assignment. Trimming at the junction amounts to 6 bases on V and 1 base on J, and the germline ends lie 11 bases apart. CDR1 and CDR2, per the germline V gene, are SGHVS and FNYEAQ. Including cysteine and phenylalanine, the CDR3 has 14 amino acids. The entry retains the CDR3 DNA only, 42 bases that are in frame from base 1.